This TCR beta chain comes out of a study of cytomegalovirus exposure and HLA in healthy donors. Comments on this clone: Its antigen is not identified.

General study findings and limits: Indistinguishability led to the exclusion of some V segments, TRBV6-2 and TRBV6-3 included. A later analysis reported that several of the most significant clusters appeared to be linked to common viral pathogens, among them Epstein-Barr virus. Around 160 TCR beta chains were listed as cytomegalovirus-associated. Near-uniform donor sequencing depth was presumed by presence/absence analyses.

The PCR had 60 Vbeta and 13 Jbeta primers. The repertoire was sequenced with immunoSEQ multiplex PCR; TCRdb's copy has only in-frame clones and lacks some. The profile shows some 130,000 clones, about 68% of them singletons. The V gene's germline CDR1 is SGHVS and CDR2 FNYEAQ. This CDR3 is 17 amino acids long. J was trimmed by 5 bases and V by 2 bases; bases with no gene match: 8. The origin of this receptor is a human donor in good health. Sequencing was performed on PBMCs. V usage is TRBV7-6 and J usage is TRBJ2-1; TRBD2 aligns across 11 bases. The CDR3 bases are TGTGCCAGCAGCTTAATTACTAGCGGGAGTAGAAACAATGAGCAGTTCTTC. Translation: CASSLITSGSRNNEQFF.